This note documents a single T cell receptor beta chain sequence. Its antigen is not known. Germline CDR1 is LNHDA and CDR2 is SQIVND (reference sequence). This CDR3 has 13 amino acids. V shed 5 bases, J shed 7 bases, and the junction held 6 bases outside the gene matches. The sample comes from a study of T cells in Graves' hyperthyroidism and ophthalmopathy. Regions amplified from RNA transcripts were the TCR beta CDR3 regions. First-round RT-PCR of the TCR CDR3 relied on the HTBI primer set. TCRdb processed the multiplex PCR reads anew with MiXCR; each CDR3 protein has one entry. The sample includes some 460,000 distinct CDR3 sequences, 15% to 19% of them seen just once. The authors deemed Graves' hyperthyroidism stable absent ophthalmopathy progression within 18 months. Exclusion followed for patients with uncontrolled infection, other autoimmune disease, pregnancy or lactation. Points from the study as a whole: Ophthalmopathy got predicted by the model a median approximately six months before its onset.

The clonotype originates from a woman between 18 and 29 years old with Graves' hyperthyroidism. The chain employs TRBV19 and TRBJ1-1; TRBD1 agrees at 8 bases. The sequenced material came from blood. CDR3 sequence reads: CASSLTGEGEAFF. CDR3 bases: TGTGCCAGTAGTTTGACAGGGGAAGGTGAAGCTTTCTTT.